This TCR beta chain was observed in a study of cytomegalovirus exposure and HLA in healthy donors. Study overall: An early release of data contained some 80 million unique TCRs, which came from HLA-typed donors. General study results and limits: TCR beta sequences numbering about 17,000 were associated with HLA alleles at 0.05 false discovery rate in a later analysis.

From germline, CDR1 is LGHNA and CDR2 YSLEER. V was trimmed by 4 bases and J by 5 bases, leaving 17 bases between them. There are 15 residues in the CDR3. With regard to this clone: Its antigen is as yet unknown.

The primer mix had 60 Vbeta and 13 Jbeta primers. Data came from immunoSEQ multiplex PCR; TCRdb stores just in-frame clones and leaves some out. This table has about 120,000 clones, about 68% appearing once. The sequenced material came from PBMCs. The chain carries TRBV4-3 and TRBJ1-2; D is unresolved. The TCR sequence derives from a woman aged 40 to 50 in good health and CMV-seropositive. In nucleotides, the CDR3 is TGCGCCAGCAGCCCTGTAAGGCGGGGTTCTTATGGCTACACCTTC. Protein: CASSPVRRGSYGYTF.